This T cell receptor beta chain comes out of a study of T-cell reconstitution after alpha-beta-depleted transplantation in children. Unique molecular identifiers were incorporated during preparation of the TCRbeta library. TCRdb reprocessed the PCR reads via MiXCR and lists one record per CDR3 protein. The sample has about a million distinct CDR3 sequences; less than 30% are singletons. This clonotype was detected only a few times. CDR3 length: 13 amino acids. Per the germline V gene, CDR1 is WNHNN and CDR2 is SYGVQD (reference sequence). The junction had 3 bases not matched to a gene; V was cut back by 8 bases and J by 5 bases.

Here the sequenced sample was PBMCs, mostly from graft donor cells, taken 360 days after TCRalphabeta/CD19-depleted stem cell transplant. This TCR was sampled from a boy in the first two years of life who had a stem cell transplant for SCID, so the T cells may come from the graft donor. This chain uses TRBV10-1 with TRBJ2-3, with TRBD1 identical over 11 bases. The CDR3 loop is CASGQGAGDTQYF. CDR3 coding DNA: TGCGCCAGCGGACAGGGGGCCGGAGATACGCAGTATTTT.